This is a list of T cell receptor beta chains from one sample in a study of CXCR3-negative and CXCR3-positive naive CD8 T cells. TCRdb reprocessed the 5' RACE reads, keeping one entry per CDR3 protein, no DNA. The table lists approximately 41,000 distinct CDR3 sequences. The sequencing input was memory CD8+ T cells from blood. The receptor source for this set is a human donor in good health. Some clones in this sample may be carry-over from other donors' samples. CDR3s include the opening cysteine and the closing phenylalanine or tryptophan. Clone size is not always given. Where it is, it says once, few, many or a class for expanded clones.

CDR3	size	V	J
CASSPGPWGGYTF	-	TRBV6-1	TRBJ1-2
CASSDGAKQYF	-	TRBV6-4	TRBJ2-7
CASSYSSGGASGELFF	-	TRBV6-5	TRBJ2-2
CSVEEWTSGETDTQYF	-	TRBV29-1	TRBJ2-3
CSVGQGADEGTNEKLFF	medium-sized	TRBV29-1	TRBJ1-4
CASSLADSRLHF	-	TRBV7-8	TRBJ1-6
CASSLEMLAATYEQYF	-	TRBV7-2	TRBJ2-7
CASSSNGPTKRFYEQYF	-	TRBV11-2	TRBJ2-7
CSVDGYRSYNEQFF	-	TRBV29-1	TRBJ2-1
CSFGDRGYSEQYF	-	TRBV20-1	TRBJ2-7
CASSLETEIGRPQHF	-	TRBV7-9	TRBJ1-5
CASSFEGNEQYF	-	TRBV5-5	TRBJ2-7
CASSQGVGAETQYF	-	TRBV4-1	TRBJ2-5
CASSKGGAWRYGYTF	-	TRBV21-1	TRBJ1-2
CASSPEGGASGANVLTF	-	TRBV4-3	TRBJ2-6
CASREDSPLNTEAFF	-	TRBV4-2	TRBJ1-1
CASSSARGNTIYF	-	TRBV28	TRBJ1-3
CASSAWTGDNEQFF	-	TRBV9	TRBJ2-1
CASSQDMGHETGELFF	-	TRBV4-3	TRBJ2-2
CSVGWGVEQYF	-	TRBV29-1	TRBJ2-7
CASSWQGSTDTQYF	-	TRBV6-2/TRBV6-3	TRBJ2-3
CSVVLLAGDYNEQFF	-	TRBV29-1	TRBJ2-1
CASSYGTSGAPQETQYF	-	TRBV6-5	TRBJ2-5
CASSPRLAGEQETQYF	-	TRBV27	TRBJ2-5
CASSLIPPGSDKTQYF	-	TRBV12-3/TRBV12-4	TRBJ2-5
CASSQEGAGALSTGELFF	-	TRBV14	TRBJ2-2
CSVEAGVAFRYF	-	TRBV29-1	TRBJ2-5
CASSQDAGSYNEQFF	-	TRBV4-2	TRBJ2-1
CASSSQPRVQGTNTEAFF	-	TRBV21-1	TRBJ1-1
CASKDTTNTGELFF	-	TRBV5-1	TRBJ2-2
CASSWGWGPTKF	-	TRBV28	TRBJ2-4
CASGKGDNYEQYF	-	TRBV7-6	TRBJ2-7
CASSQDYAGGPGETQYF	-	TRBV4-3	TRBJ2-5
CATTYPGVETQYF	-	TRBV7-9	TRBJ2-5
CASSVASQGLNTEAFF	-	TRBV9	TRBJ1-1
CASSEGVSTLNTGELFF	-	TRBV25-1	TRBJ2-2
CASSYSGTGHYEQYF	-	TRBV6-5	TRBJ2-7
CASSSRGGKQETQYF	medium-sized	TRBV11-3	TRBJ2-5
CASSTYRVLYEQYF	-	TRBV28	TRBJ2-7
CSASDRGLGEAFF	-	TRBV20-1	TRBJ1-1
CASSQGQGEVNEQFF	-	TRBV4-3	TRBJ2-1
CASSLAGQGYNSPLHF	-	TRBV5-1	TRBJ1-6
CSVEYNNYEQYF	-	TRBV29-1	TRBJ2-7
CASSPAWGSYNEQFF	-	TRBV3-1	TRBJ2-1
CSALPLGQGVRELFF	-	TRBV20-1	TRBJ2-2
CSVETRGEETQYF	-	TRBV29-1	TRBJ2-5
CASSRRGDNTGELFF	-	TRBV7-9	TRBJ2-2
CASGIRGLYEQYF	-	TRBV5-4	TRBJ2-7
CSVRDTGELFF	-	TRBV29-1	TRBJ2-2
CSVASGGADGELFF	-	TRBV29-1	TRBJ2-2
CSVEGQAYEQYF	-	TRBV29-1	TRBJ2-7
CASSFGTDYNEQFF	-	TRBV7-2	TRBJ2-1
CSVEVQGALRYNEQFF	-	TRBV29-1	TRBJ2-1
CSAPPGDRPRDTEAFF	-	TRBV20-1	TRBJ1-1
CASSLWISTDTQYF	-	TRBV7-8	TRBJ2-3
CASSFTGGDQPQHF	-	TRBV28	TRBJ1-5
CSASWWGRVSGNQPQHF	-	TRBV20-1	TRBJ1-5
CASSAGIEQFF	-	TRBV5-6	TRBJ2-1
CASTSRGRGTEAFF	-	TRBV5-4	TRBJ1-1